This TCR beta chain was found in a study of T cell changes during pregnancy in multiple sclerosis. The germline CDR1 and CDR2 sequences are MNHNS and SASEGT. Trimming pared 5 bases from V and 3 bases from J, leaving 14 bases between. The CDR3 runs 14 residues. Some clones are missing from TCRdb's copy, which holds only in-frame ones; the method was immunoSEQ multiplex PCR. The sample carries more than 90,000 clones, under 95% recorded once. Material: peripheral blood, obtained in the first trimester of pregnancy. The source is a female donor with multiple sclerosis, enrolled in a pregnancy study. The rearrangement links TRBV6-1 to TRBJ2-7, with a possible D match to TRBD1 (6 bases). The CDR3 DNA follows: TGTGCCAGCAGTAGACAGGTTCTTTACTACGAGCAGTACTTC. Its protein is CASSRQVLYYEQYF.